The rows below give T cell receptor beta chains drawn from one sample of a study of CD8 T cells in ankylosing spondylitis. TCRdb independently ran MiXCR on the 5' RACE reads; one entry per CDR3 protein. The profile shows fewer than 500,000 distinct CDR3 sequences, 25% to 30% of them singletons. The sample taken for sequencing was blood, either unsorted or a sorted T cell fraction (not recorded which). These receptors came from a male donor with ankylosing spondylitis. Each CDR3 is given without its conserved first and last residue. D genes are given only for firm matches.

>15|TRBJ2-1|TRBV7-9|NA
ASSLALGGRHRDEQF
>14|TRBJ2-3|TRBV5-1|NA
ASSFQARALPDTQY
>14|TRBJ2-3|TRBV6-2/TRBV6-3|TRBD2
ATHSWASGATDTQY
>10|TRBJ2-1|TRBV7-8|NA
ATRQGFGEQF
>13|TRBJ2-1|TRBV20-1|NA
SARRAQSSYNEQF
>12|TRBJ2-7|TRBV24-1|NA
ATSDSRYDNEQY
>13|TRBJ2-1|TRBV7-2|TRBD2
ASSLGLAFGNEQF
>15|TRBJ2-6|TRBV5-1|TRBD2
ASSLGGGGSGANVLT
>13|TRBJ1-1|TRBV25-1|TRBD1
ASSLPGTGDTEAF
>12|TRBJ2-5|TRBV5-1|TRBD1
ASSATGSQETQY
>11|TRBJ2-7|TRBV2|NA
ASSILRSYEQY
>12|TRBJ2-7|TRBV20-1|TRBD2
SARLAGVGYEQY
>12|TRBJ1-1|TRBV5-1|NA
ASSLAGGGMEAF
>13|TRBJ2-2|TRBV3-1|NA
ASSPRTANTGELF
>12|TRBJ2-7|TRBV20-1|NA
SALGGRNSYEQY
>14|TRBJ1-5|TRBV5-1|NA
ASSLSGLSDNQPQH